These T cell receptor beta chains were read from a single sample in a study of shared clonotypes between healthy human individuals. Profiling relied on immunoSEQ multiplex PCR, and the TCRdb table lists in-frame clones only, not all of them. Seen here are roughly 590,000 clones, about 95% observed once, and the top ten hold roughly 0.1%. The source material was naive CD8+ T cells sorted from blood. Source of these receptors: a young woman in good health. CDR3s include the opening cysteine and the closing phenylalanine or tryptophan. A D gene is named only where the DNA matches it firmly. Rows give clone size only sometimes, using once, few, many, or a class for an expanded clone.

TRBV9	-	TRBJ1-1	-	TGTGCCAGCAGCGTAGGATTGTGGGAGGGTGAAGCTTTCTTT	CASSVGLWEGEAFF
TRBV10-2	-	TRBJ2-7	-	TGCGCCAGCAGTTCGACACCGATTTACGAGCAGTACTTC	CASSSTPIYEQYF
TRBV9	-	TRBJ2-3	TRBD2	TGTGCCAGCAGCCCACATAGACTAGCGGGCCTCACAGATACGCAGTATTTT	CASSPHRLAGLTDTQYF
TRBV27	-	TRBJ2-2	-	TGTGCCAGCCGGGGGCTTCCAGGGAGCACCGGGGAGCTGTTTTTT	CASRGLPGSTGELFF
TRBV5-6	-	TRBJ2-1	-	TGTGCCAGCAGCCCACAGGGTCTCTCCTACAATGAGCAGTTCTTC	CASSPQGLSYNEQFF
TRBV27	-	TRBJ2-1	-	TGTGCCAGCAGTTTAGGGGAGCGCCGGTTCTTC	CASSLGERRFF
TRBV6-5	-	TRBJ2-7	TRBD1	TGTGCCAGCAGTTACTCATGGACAGGGGATGGTTACGAGCAGTACTTC	CASSYSWTGDGYEQYF
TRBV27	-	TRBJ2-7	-	TGTGCCAGCAGTGGGCCCCCGGGATCCGTACCCTACGAGCAGTACTTC	CASSGPPGSVPYEQYF
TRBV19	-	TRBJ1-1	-	TGTGCCAGTAGTCCTACAGAGAACACTGAAGCTTTCTTT	CASSPTENTEAFF
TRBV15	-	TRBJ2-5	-	TGTGCCACCAGCAGAGGAACTACAGGGATCCAAGAGACCCAGTACTTC	CATSRGTTGIQETQYF
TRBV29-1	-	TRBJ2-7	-	TGCAGCGTTGAGAGGGGGGTTCCCTACGAGCAGTACTTC	CSVERGVPYEQYF
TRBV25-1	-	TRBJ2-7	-	TGTGCCAGCAGTGAGGGTTTCCCCTACGAGCAGTACTTC	CASSEGFPYEQYF
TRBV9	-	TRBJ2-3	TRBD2	TGTGCCAGCAGCGATAATAGCGGGAGGGCCTACTACGTCTCCGGTGTAGATACGCAGTATTTT	CASSDNSGRAYYVSGVDTQYF
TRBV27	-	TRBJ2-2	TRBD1	TGTGCCAGCAGTCTGGGACAGGGGGTTGGGGAGCTGTTTTTT	CASSLGQGVGELFF
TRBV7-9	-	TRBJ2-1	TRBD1	TGTGCCAGCAGCGGGCAGGGGGCAGAGGAGCAGTTCTTC	CASSGQGAEEQFF
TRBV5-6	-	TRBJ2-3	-	TGTGCCAGCAGCTTCCCTCGGAGCACAGATACGCAGTATTTT	CASSFPRSTDTQYF
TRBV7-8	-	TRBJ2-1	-	TGTGCCAGCAGCTTAGCGCGTTACAATGAGCAGTTCTTC	CASSLARYNEQFF
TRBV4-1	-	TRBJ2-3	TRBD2	TGCGCCAGCAGCCAAAGACCGGGACTAGCCCCCACAGATACGCAGTATTTT	CASSQRPGLAPTDTQYF
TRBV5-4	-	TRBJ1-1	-	TGTGCCAGCAATTGGGGCGGAGAGGGCGAAGCTTTCTTT	CASNWGGEGEAFF
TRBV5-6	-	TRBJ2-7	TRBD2	TGTGCCAGCAGCAGGGGACTAGCGGACTACGAGCAGTACTTC	CASSRGLADYEQYF
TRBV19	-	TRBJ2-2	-	TGTGCCAGTAGTAAGGTGGACACCGGGGAGCTGTTTTTT	CASSKVDTGELFF
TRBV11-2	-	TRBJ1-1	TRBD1	TGTGCCAGCAGCTTAACGGACAGGGACGCTTTCTTT	CASSLTDRDAFF
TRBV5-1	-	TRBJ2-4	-	TGCGCCAACTCGGGACCGATACTAGCCAAAAACATTCAGTACTTC	CANSGPILAKNIQYF
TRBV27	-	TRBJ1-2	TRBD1	TGTGCCAGCAGTTTATCCCCCTGGACAGGGAATGGCTACACCTTC	CASSLSPWTGNGYTF
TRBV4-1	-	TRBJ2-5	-	TGCGCCAGCAGCCAACTTACCTCCCGGGAGCAGTACTTC	CASSQLTSREQYF
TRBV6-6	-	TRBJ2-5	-	TGTGCCAGCAGTTACTCCGGGTGGCAAGAGACCCAGTACTTC	CASSYSGWQETQYF
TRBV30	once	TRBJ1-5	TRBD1	TGTGCCTGGAGTGTGGGACAGGGAAAAAATCAGCCCCAGCATTTT	CAWSVGQGKNQPQHF
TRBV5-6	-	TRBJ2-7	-	TGTGCCAGCAGCTCCCAGGGGGGAAGCTACGAGCAGTACTTC	CASSSQGGSYEQYF
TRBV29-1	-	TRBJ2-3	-	TGCAGCGTTGATGGGCGGTCTAGCACAATTGGCACAGATACGCAGTATTTT	CSVDGRSSTIGTDTQYF
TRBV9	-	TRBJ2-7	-	TGTGCCAGCAGCGTAGGGGGTTCCGGCGAGCAGTACTTC	CASSVGGSGEQYF
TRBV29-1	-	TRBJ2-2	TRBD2	TGCAGCGTAATTACTGGGACTAGCGCCTCCACCGGGGAGCTGTTTTTT	CSVITGTSASTGELFF
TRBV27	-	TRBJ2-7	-	TGTGCCAGCAGTTCGCAGATTCACGAGCAGTACTTC	CASSSQIHEQYF
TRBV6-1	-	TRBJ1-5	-	TGTGCCAGCAGTGATCCAGGCGGGCTGAGTCAGCCCCAGCATTTT	CASSDPGGLSQPQHF
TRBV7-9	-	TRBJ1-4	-	TGTGCCAGCAGCTTAGGCGTTAATGAAAAACTGTTTTTT	CASSLGVNEKLFF
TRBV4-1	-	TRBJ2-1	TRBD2	TGCGCCAGCAGCCAAGTCTCTGCTAGCGGGCCCTCCAATGAGCAGTTCTTC	CASSQVSASGPSNEQFF
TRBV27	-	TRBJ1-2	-	TGTGCCAGCAGTGTAGGGGGAGCCGCCTATGGCTACACCTTC	CASSVGGAAYGYTF
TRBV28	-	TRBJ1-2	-	TGTGCCAGCAGTTTGGGCAAACGCTATGGCTACACCTTC	CASSLGKRYGYTF
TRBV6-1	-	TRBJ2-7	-	TGTGCCAGCAGTGAAGAGCCAGGGGCCGGATACGAGCAGTACTTC	CASSEEPGAGYEQYF
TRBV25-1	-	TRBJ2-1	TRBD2	TGTGCCAGCAGTGAATTCGGGAGGGCTGACAATGAGCAGTTCTTC	CASSEFGRADNEQFF
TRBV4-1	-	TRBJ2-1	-	TGCGCCAGCAGCCAAGTGCTGGCGGGACGACAAAGGCAGTTCTTC	CASSQVLAGRQRQFF
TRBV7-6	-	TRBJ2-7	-	TGTGCCAGCAGCTTAACCCTAGGGGGGGACGGCACCTACGAGCAGTACTTC	CASSLTLGGDGTYEQYF